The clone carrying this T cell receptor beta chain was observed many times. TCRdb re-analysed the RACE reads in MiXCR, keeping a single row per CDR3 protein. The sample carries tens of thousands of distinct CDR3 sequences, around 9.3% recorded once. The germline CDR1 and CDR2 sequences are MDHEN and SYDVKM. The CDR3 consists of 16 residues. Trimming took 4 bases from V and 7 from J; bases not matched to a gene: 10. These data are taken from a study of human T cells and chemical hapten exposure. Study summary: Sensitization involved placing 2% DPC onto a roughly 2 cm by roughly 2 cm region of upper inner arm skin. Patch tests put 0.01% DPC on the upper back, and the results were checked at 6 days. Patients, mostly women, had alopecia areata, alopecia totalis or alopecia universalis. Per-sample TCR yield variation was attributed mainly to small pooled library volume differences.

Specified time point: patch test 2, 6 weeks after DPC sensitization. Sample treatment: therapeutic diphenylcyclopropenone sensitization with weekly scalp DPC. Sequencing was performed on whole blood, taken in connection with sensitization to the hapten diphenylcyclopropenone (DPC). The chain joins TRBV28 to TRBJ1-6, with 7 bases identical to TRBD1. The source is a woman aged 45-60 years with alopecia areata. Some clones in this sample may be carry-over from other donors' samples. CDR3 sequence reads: CASSSFRDRVNSPLHF. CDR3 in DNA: TGTGCCAGCAGTTCCTTCCGCGACAGGGTGAATTCACCCCTCCACTTT. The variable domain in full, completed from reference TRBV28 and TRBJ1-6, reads DVKVTQSSRYLVKRTGEKVFLECVQDMDHENMFWYRQDPGLGLRLIYFSYDVKMKEKGDIPEGYSVSREKKERFSLILESASTNQTSMYLCASSSFRDRVNSPLHFGNGTRLTVT.